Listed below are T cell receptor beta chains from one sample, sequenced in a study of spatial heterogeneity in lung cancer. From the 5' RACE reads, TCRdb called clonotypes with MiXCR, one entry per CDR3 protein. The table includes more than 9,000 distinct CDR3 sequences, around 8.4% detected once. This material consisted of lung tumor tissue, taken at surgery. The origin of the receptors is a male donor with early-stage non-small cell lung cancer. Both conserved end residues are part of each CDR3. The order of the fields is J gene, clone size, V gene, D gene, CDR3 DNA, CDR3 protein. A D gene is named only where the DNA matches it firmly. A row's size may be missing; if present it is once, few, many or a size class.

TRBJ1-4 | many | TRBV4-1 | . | TGCGCCAGCAGCCACCAAACCAGGACAGATGAAAAACTGTTTTTT | CASSHQTRTDEKLFF
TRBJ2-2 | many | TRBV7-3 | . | TGTGCCAGCAGCCCCAGGGAATCCGGGGAGCTGTTTTTT | CASSPRESGELFF
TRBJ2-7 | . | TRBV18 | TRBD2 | TGTGCCAGCTCGCCTACTAGTGCGACTAGCGGGAACTACGAGCAGTACTTC | CASSPTSATSGNYEQYF
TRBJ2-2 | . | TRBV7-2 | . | TGTGCCAGCAGCTCCCAGAGGGAAACCGGGGAGCTGTTTTTT | CASSSQRETGELFF
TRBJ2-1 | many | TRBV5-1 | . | TGCGCCAGCAGCTTGTTGTCCGGCTCCTACAATGAGCAGTTCTTC | CASSLLSGSYNEQFF
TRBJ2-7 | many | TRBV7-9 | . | TGTGCCAGCAGCTTAATTTTTGGAGGGGTCTACGAGCAGTACTTC | CASSLIFGGVYEQYF
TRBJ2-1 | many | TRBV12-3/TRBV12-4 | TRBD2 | TGTGCCAGCAGCCTTGGACTAGCGGGGGGGCAGAAGAAAGGCTATGAGCAGTTCTTC | CASSLGLAGGQKKGYEQFF
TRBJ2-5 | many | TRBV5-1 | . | TGCGCCAGCAGCTTGGGATCAGAGACCCAGTACTTC | CASSLGSETQYF
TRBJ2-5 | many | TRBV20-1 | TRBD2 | TGCAGTGCTAGGGCAGCGGGGGTACTCCAAGAGACCCAGTACTTC | CSARAAGVLQETQYF
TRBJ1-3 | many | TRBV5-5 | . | TGTGCCAGCACCCCTGATGGAGGGCGAAACACCATATATTTT | CASTPDGGRNTIYF
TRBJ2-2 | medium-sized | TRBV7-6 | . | TGTGCCAGCAGCTTAGTAGTAGGGGAAGGCACCGGGGAGCTGTTTTTT | CASSLVVGEGTGELFF
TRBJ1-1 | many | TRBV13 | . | TGTGCCAGCAGCGGGGCGCGGGCGCCCGGGGCTTTCTTT | CASSGARAPGAFF
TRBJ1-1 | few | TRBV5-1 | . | TGCGCCAGCAGCCCAACCGGGAACACTGAAGCTTTCTTT | CASSPTGNTEAFF
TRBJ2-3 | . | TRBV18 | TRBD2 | TGTGCCAGCTCACCGAAGATAGCGGGAGTCTTAGCAGATACGCAGTATTTT | CASSPKIAGVLADTQYF
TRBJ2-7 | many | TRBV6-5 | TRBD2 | TGTGCCAGCACCAAAAGGGGACCGGGAGGGCTGGGCGAGCAGTACTTC | CASTKRGPGGLGEQYF
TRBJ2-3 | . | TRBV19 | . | TGTGCCAGTAGTAGCCTGCCCGGAGATACGCAGTATTTT | CASSSLPGDTQYF
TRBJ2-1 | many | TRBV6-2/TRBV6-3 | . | TGTGCCAGCAGTTACCGGCGTCCTAGCTCCTACAATGAGCAGTTCTTC | CASSYRRPSSYNEQFF
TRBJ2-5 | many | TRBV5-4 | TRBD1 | TGTGCCAGCAGCAGACAGGGGGCCGCAGAGACCCAGTACTTC | CASSRQGAAETQYF
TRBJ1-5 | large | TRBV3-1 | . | TGTGCCAGCAGCCGGGGGGAAGGGCCCCAGCATTTT | CASSRGEGPQHF
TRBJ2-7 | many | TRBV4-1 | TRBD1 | TGCGCCAGCAGCCTGGGACAGGAAAGCTACGAGCAGTACTTC | CASSLGQESYEQYF
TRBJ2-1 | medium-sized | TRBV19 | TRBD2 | TGTGCCAGTGGTAGCGGGGGGGCCGCGTACAATGAGCAGTTCTTC | CASGSGGAAYNEQFF
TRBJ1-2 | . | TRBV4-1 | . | TGCGCCAGCAGCCAAGAGGGGGGCCGAAGCTCCTATGGCTACACCTTC | CASSQEGGRSSYGYTF
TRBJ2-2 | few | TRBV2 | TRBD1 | TGTGCCAGCAGTGCGGAAGGACAGGGGGCTGTCGGGGAGCTGTTTTTT | CASSAEGQGAVGELFF
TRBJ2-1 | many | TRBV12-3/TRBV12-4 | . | TGTGCCAGCAGGGCTGTAGTTGATGAGCAGTTCTTC | CASRAVVDEQFF
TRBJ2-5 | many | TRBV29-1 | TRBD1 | TGCAGCGTTCCGGGACAGGGGACGAAGACCCAGTACTTC | CSVPGQGTKTQYF
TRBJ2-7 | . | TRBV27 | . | TGTGCCAGCAGTCCCGGGGACACTTTCTACGAGCAGTACTTC | CASSPGDTFYEQYF
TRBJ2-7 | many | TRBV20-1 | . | TGCAGTGCTAGTCGGGGGGCGTCCTTGTACGAGCAGTACTTC | CSASRGASLYEQYF
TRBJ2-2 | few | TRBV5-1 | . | TGCGCCAGCAGCTTGGTCTTGAACACCGGGGAGCTGTTTTTT | CASSLVLNTGELFF
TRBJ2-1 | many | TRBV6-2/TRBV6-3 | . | TGTGCCAGCCTTCACCCGGGACTGCACAATGAGCAGTTCTTC | CASLHPGLHNEQFF
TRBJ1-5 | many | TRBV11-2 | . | TGTGCCAGCAGCTCAGGGAGGAGCAATCAGCCCCAGCATTTT | CASSSGRSNQPQHF
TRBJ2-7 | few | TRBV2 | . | TGTGCCAGCAGTACCGGTCTCTCCTACGAGCAGTACTTC | CASSTGLSYEQYF
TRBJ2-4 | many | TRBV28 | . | TGTGCCAGCAAAGAGTCGACGAGAGACATTCAGTACTTC | CASKESTRDIQYF
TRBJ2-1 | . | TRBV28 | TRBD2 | TGTGCCAGCAGCCGACTAGCGGGATACTTCGATGAGCAGTTCTTC | CASSRLAGYFDEQFF
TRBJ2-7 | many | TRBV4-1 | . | TGCGCCAGCAGCCAAGATTCGGCGGGCCCCCCTGGGGAGCAGTACTTC | CASSQDSAGPPGEQYF
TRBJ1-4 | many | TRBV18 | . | TGTGCCAGCTCACCAACAGGATCCCCAGGGAAACTGTTTTTT | CASSPTGSPGKLFF
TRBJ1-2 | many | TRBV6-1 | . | TGTGCCAGCAGTGATGCAGGGGACTTCGTTAACTATGGCTACACCTTC | CASSDAGDFVNYGYTF
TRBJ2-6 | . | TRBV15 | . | TGTGCCACCAGCAGAGATGACAGCCCTCCGGGGGCCAACGTCCTGACTTTC | CATSRDDSPPGANVLTF
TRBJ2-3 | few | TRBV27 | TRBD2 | TGTGCCAGCAGTTTACTAGCGGGAGGGCATAGCACAGATACGCAGTATTTT | CASSLLAGGHSTDTQYF
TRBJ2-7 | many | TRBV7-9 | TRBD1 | TGTGCCAGCAGCTTAGCGGGACAGGGGGCCTACGAGCAGTACTTC | CASSLAGQGAYEQYF
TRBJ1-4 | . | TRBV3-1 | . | TGTGCCAGCAGCCAAGATTCCGGGTCCGAGGAAAAACTGTTTTTT | CASSQDSGSEEKLFF
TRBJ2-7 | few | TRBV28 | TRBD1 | TGTGCCAGCAGTTTGACAGGGTACTACGAGCAGTACTTC | CASSLTGYYEQYF
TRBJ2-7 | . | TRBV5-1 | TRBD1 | TGCGCCAGCAGCTTTCAGGCGGCAGGGGGTGTGAGCTCCTACGAGCAGTACTTC | CASSFQAAGGVSSYEQYF
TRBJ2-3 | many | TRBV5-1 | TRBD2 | TGCGCCAGCAGCTTGGCGTCTAGCGGGGCCACCCCTGCCACAGATACGCAGTATTTT | CASSLASSGATPATDTQYF
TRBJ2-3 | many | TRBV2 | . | TGTGCCAGCAGTCCGCCCCGGGCTCGAACAGATACGCAGTATTTT | CASSPPRARTDTQYF
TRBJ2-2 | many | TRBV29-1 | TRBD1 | TGCAGCGTTCGGACAGGGTCGGGCACCGGGGAGCTGTTTTTT | CSVRTGSGTGELFF
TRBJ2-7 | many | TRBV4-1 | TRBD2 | TGCGCCAGCAGCCAAGACCCGTTCGCGGGGGGGCCCTACGAGCAGTACTTC | CASSQDPFAGGPYEQYF
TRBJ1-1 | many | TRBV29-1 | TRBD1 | TGCAGCGTTGAATTGGGGACAGGGCGGACTGAAGCTTTCTTT | CSVELGTGRTEAFF
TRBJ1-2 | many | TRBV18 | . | TGTGCCAGCAGTCAAGGGGGGTATGGCTACACCTTC | CASSQGGYGYTF
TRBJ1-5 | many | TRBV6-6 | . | TGTGCCAGCAGTTACTCCAGGCCGGGGGCGGGCGATCAGCCCCAGCATTTT | CASSYSRPGAGDQPQHF
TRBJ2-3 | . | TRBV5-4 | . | TGTGCCAGCAGCCCCTTCTCTAGGGGAGGAGATACGCAGTATTTT | CASSPFSRGGDTQYF
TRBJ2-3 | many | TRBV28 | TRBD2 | TGTGCCAGCCGACTAGCGGGAGGCACAGATACGCAGTATTTT | CASRLAGGTDTQYF
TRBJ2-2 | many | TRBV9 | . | TGTGCCAGCAGCCCCTTCAGGGAAGCCGTGGAGCTGTTTTTT | CASSPFREAVELFF
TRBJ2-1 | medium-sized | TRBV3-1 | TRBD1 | TGTGCCAGCAGCCAAGCGGGACAGGGGTACAATGAGCAGTTCTTC | CASSQAGQGYNEQFF
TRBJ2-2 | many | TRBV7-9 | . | TGTGCCAGCAGCGCCGGGGCGGGGGAGCTGTTTTTT | CASSAGAGELFF
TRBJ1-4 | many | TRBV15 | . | TGTGCCACCAGCCGATCGACCGCCGATAATGAAAAACTGTTTTTT | CATSRSTADNEKLFF